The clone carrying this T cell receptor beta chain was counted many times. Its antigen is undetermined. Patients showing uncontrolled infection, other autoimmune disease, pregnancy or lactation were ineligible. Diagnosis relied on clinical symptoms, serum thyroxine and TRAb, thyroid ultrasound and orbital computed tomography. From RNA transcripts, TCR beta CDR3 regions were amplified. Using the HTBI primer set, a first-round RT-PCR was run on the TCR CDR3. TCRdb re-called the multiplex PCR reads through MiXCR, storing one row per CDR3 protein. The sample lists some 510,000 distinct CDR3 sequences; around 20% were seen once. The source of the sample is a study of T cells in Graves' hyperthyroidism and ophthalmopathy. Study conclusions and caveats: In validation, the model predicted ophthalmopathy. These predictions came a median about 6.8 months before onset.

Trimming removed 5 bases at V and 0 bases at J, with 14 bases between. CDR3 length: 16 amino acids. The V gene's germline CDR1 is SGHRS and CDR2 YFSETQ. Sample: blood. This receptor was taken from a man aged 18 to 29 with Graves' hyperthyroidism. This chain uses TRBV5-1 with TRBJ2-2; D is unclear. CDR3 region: CASRGAGRSNTGELFF. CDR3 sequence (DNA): TGCGCCAGCAGAGGTGCAGGCCGCTCGAACACCGGGGAGCTGTTTTTT.